The entry that follows covers one T cell receptor (beta chain) sequence. Its target is unknown. Each donor's status was that of a healthy bone marrow donor. The CDR3 is 15 residues long. Germline values: CDR1 LNHNV, CDR2 YYDKDF (reference sequence). Deletions cut 1 base from V and 1 base from J, with 10 bases between. This entry is derived from a study of cytomegalovirus exposure and HLA in healthy donors. Findings and caveats of the study: From TCR beta sequences, most subjects' HLA-A and HLA-B alleles were reportedly predicted accurately. In a later analysis, V- and J-gene trimming of beta chains associated with a DCLRE1C missense variant, replicated independently. Information on immune exposure was restricted to one variable (CMV serostatus).

60 Vbeta and 13 Jbeta primers were used in PCR. Profiled with immunoSEQ multiplex PCR; TCRdb holds only in-frame clones, not every one. The table lists 150,000 to 200,000 clones, roughly 77% of them singletons. The chain carries TRBV15 and TRBJ1-1; D is ambiguous. The source is a man between 45 and 60 years old in good health and CMV-seropositive. The sequencing sample was made of PBMCs. In nucleotides, the CDR3 is TGTGCCACCAGCAGAGGCGGGCAGCAGAACACTGAAGCTTTCTTT. Amino acid sequence: CATSRGGQQNTEAFF.